This T cell receptor beta chain was observed in a study of beta chain features in type 1 diabetes. As for the study in general: Sorted cells numbering 107,917,701 were examined across all samples.

Of the isolated RNA, all was reverse transcribed, and so the sequenced material was expressed TCRB transcripts. Sequencing was performed with immunoSEQ multiplex PCR; in TCRdb, only in-frame clones are kept and a portion is missing. The table records 500,000 to 650,000 clones, around 12% of them present only once. The trim removed 3 bases at V and 3 bases at J, leaving 10 bases unmatched. The CDR3 is 16 amino acids. The germline V gene has CDR1 LGHNA and CDR2 YNFKEQ. The study, taken as a whole, reports: Researchers reported that naive, central memory and Treg TCRB repertoires appeared more similar in patients than in healthy donors. All four CD4+ subsets of Type 1 diabetes patients contained TCRB CDR3s that were moderately but significantly shorter. It was possible that PCR favored shorter templates, equally so in patients and controls.

This clone was seen a handful of times. Its antigen is unknown. Naive, central memory, regulatory and stem cell-like memory cells within the CD4+ compartment were sorted using CD45RO/CCR7/CD25/CD127/CD95/CD27. The clonotype comes from a man aged 25 to 40 with type 1 diabetes. The chain is built from TRBV4-2 and TRBJ2-5; 7 nucleotides align to TRBD1. Sequenced input: naive CD4+ T cells from blood. CDR3 coding DNA: TGTGCCAGCAGCCACCGACGAGGGGGCGCAGAAGAGACCCAGTACTTC. It encodes CASSHRRGGAEETQYF.